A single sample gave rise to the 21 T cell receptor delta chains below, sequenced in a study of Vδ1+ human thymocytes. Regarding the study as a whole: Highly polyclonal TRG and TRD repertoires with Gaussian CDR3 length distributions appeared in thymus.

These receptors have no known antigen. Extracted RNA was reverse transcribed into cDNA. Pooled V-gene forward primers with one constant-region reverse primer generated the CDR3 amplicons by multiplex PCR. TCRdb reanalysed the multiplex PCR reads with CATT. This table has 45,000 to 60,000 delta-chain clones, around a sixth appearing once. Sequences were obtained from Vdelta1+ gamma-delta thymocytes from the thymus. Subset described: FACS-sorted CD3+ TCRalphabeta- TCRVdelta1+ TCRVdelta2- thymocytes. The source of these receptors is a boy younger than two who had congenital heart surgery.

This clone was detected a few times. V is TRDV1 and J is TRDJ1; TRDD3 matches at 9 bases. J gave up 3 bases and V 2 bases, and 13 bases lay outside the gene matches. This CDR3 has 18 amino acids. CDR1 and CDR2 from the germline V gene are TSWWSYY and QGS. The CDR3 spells CALGEYWGTPRGADKLIF. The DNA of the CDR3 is TGTGCTCTTGGGGAATACTGGGGGACTCCCCGGGGCGCCGATAAACTCATCTTT.

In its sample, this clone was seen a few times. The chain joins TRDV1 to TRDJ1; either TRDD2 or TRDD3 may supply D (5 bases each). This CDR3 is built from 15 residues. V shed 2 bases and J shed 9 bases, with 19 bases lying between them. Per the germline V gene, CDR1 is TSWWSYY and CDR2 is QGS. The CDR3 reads CALGEETYSLWELIF. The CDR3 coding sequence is TGTGCTCTTGGGGAAGAAACCTACAGTCTCTGGGAACTCATCTTT.

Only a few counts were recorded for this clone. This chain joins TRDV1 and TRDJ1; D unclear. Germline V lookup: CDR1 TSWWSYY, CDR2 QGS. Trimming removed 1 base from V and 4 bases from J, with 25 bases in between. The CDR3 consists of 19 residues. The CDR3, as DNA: TGTGCTCTTGGGGAACCCTCCTCCGCTCATGTGTACCCGCACGATAAACTCATCTTT. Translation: CALGEPSSAHVYPHDKLIF.

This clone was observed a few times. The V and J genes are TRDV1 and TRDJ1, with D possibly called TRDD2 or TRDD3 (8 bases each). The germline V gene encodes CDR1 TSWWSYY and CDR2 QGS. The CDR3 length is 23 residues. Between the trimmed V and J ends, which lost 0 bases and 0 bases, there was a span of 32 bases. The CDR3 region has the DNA TGTGCTCTTGGGGAACTCGATATGACTTCCTACTCTTACTGGGGGGTTTACACCGATAAACTCATCTTT. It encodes CALGELDMTSYSYWGVYTDKLIF.

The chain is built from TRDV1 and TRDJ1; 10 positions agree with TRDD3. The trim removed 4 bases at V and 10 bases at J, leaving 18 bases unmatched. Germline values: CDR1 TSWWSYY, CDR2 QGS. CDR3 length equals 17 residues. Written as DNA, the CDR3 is TGTGCTCTTGGGGCCCCGCGGGATATGTGGGGGATACAGGTACTCATCTTT. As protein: CALGAPRDMWGIQVLIF.

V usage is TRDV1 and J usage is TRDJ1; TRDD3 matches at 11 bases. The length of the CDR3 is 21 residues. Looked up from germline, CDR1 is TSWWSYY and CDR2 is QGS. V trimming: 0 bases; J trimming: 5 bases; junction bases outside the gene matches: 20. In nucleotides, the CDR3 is TGTGCTCTTGGGGAACTTATCGTAAGCTACTGGGGGATAAATGGGGGGGATAAACTCATCTTT. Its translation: CALGELIVSYWGINGGDKLIF.

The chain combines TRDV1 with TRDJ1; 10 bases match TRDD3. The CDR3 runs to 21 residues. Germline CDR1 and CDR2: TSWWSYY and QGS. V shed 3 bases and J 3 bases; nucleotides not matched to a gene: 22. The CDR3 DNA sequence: TGTGCTCTTGGGGACCTATCCACCCAACATTACTGGGGGATCGGTCCCGATAAACTCATCTTT. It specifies CALGDLSTQHYWGIGPDKLIF.

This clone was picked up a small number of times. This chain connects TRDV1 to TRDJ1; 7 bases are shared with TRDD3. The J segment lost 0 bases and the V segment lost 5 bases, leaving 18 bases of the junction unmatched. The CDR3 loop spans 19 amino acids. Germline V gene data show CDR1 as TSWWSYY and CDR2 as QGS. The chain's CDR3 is CALGKGGFLLGHYTDKLIF. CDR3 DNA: TGTGCTCTTGGGAAAGGAGGGTTCTTACTGGGGCACTACACCGATAAACTCATCTTT.

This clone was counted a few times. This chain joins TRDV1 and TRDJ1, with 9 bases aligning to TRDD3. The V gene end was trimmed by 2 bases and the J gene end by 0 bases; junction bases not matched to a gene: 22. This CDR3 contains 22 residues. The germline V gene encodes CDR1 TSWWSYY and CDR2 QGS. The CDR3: CALGESLATYWGKPIYTDKLIF. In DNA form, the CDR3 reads TGTGCTCTTGGGGAAAGCCTTGCCACGTACTGGGGGAAACCCATTTACACCGATAAACTCATCTTT.

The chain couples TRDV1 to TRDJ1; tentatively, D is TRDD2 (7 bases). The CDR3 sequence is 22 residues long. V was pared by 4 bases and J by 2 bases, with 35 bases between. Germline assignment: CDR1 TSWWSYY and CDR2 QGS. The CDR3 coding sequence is TGTGCTCTTGGGGCGTTTCCTACACAAGGGGACTCGATACGTAGGAAGACCGATAAACTCATCTTT. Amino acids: CALGAFPTQGDSIRRKTDKLIF.

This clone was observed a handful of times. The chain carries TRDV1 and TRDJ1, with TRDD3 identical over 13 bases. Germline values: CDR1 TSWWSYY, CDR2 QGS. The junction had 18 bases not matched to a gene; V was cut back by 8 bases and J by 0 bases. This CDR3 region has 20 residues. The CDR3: CALSTSSTCTGGYDTDKLIF. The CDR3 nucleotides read TGTGCTCTTTCAACTTCCTCCACATGTACTGGGGGATACGACACCGATAAACTCATCTTT.

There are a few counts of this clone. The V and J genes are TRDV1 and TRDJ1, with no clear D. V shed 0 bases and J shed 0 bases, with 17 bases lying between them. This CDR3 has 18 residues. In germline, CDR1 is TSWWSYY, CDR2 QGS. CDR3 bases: TGTGCTCTTGGGGAACTTATTGGCACCCCCCTCTACACCGATAAACTCATCTTT. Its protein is CALGELIGTPLYTDKLIF.

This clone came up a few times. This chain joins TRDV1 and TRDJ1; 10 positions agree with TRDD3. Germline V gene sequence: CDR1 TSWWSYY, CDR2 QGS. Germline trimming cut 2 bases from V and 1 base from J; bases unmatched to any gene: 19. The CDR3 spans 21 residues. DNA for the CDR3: TGTGCTCTTGGGGAATTCCCCCCTACCCGGTACTGGGGGATCTTCACCGATAAACTCATCTTT. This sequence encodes CALGEFPPTRYWGIFTDKLIF.

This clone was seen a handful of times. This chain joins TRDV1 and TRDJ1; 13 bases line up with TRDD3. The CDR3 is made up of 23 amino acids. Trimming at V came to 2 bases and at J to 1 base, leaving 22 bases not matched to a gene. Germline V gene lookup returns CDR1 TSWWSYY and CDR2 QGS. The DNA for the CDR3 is TGTGCTCTTGGGGAATCCTATCCCACCCCTGTACTGGGGGATACGCCCGCCACCGATAAACTCATCTTT. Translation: CALGESYPTPVLGDTPATDKLIF.

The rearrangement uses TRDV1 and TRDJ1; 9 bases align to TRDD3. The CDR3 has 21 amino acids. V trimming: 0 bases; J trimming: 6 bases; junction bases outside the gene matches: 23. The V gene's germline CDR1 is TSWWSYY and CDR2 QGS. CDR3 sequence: CALGELKPPFLPVLGEYKLIF. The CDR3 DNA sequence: TGTGCTCTTGGGGAACTTAAACCCCCGTTCCTACCGGTACTGGGGGAGTATAAACTCATCTTT.

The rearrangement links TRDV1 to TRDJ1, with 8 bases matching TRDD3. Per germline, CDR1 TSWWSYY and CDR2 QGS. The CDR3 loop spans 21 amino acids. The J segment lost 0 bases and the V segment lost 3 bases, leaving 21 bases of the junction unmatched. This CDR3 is CALGDRGSQVLGAPYTDKLIF. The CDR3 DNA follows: TGTGCTCTTGGGGATCGGGGTTCCCAGGTACTGGGGGCCCCGTACACCGATAAACTCATCTTT.

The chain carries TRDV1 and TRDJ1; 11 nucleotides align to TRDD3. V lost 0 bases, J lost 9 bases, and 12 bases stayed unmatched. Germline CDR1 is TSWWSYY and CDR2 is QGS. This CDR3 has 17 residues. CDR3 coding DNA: TGTGCTCTTGGGGAACTAGCCCCTCGTTTGGGGGATACGGAACTCATCTTT. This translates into CALGELAPRLGDTELIF.

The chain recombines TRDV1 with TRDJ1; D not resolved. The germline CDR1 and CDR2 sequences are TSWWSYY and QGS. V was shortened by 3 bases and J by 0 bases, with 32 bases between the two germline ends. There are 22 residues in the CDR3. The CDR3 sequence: CALGDGSRRWQFFRLYTDKLIF. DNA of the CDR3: TGTGCTCTTGGGGACGGTTCGAGACGGTGGCAATTTTTCCGCCTTTACACCGATAAACTCATCTTT.

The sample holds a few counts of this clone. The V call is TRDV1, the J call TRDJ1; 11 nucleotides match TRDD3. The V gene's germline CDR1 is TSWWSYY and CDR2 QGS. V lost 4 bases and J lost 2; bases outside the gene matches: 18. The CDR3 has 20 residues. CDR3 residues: CALGAGRTGGYAVRTDKLIF. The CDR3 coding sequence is TGTGCTCTTGGGGCGGGCCGTACTGGGGGATATGCGGTCCGAACCGATAAACTCATCTTT.

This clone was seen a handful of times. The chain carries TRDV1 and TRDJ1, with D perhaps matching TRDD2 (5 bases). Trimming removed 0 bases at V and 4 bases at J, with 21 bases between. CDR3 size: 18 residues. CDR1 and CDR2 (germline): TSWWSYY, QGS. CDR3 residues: CALGELPYARTASDKLIF. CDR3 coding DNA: TGTGCTCTTGGGGAACTACCCTACGCCCGTACTGCCAGCGATAAACTCATCTTT.

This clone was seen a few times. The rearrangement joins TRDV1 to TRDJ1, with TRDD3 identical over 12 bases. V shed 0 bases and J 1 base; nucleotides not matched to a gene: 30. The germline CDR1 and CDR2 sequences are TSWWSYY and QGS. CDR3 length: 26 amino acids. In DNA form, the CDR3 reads TGTGCTCTTGGGGAACTATCCCTCCTTCCTACGCGTCTCCTGGGGGATACGGCCCCCGTCACCGATAAACTCATCTTT. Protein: CALGELSLLPTRLLGDTAPVTDKLIF.